Listed below are T cell receptor beta chains from one sample, sequenced in a study of cytomegalovirus exposure and HLA in healthy donors. The assay was immunoSEQ multiplex PCR, and TCRdb's table has in-frame clones only and misses some. The repertoire consists of around 250,000 clones, with around 90% occurring once and the leading ten covering 0.37%. The sequenced material came from PBMCs. The source is a woman in her late teens or twenties in good health and CMV-seronegative. Each CDR3 is given with its conserved first and last residue.

V gene: TRBV5-6
J gene: TRBJ2-5
CDR3 protein: CASSLGGGPETQYF

V gene: TRBV7-2
J gene: TRBJ1-1
CDR3 protein: CASSLLLRGGTEAFF

V gene: TRBV6-5
J gene: TRBJ2-1
CDR3 protein: CASSSYRGNYNEQFF

V gene: TRBV28
J gene: TRBJ2-3
CDR3 protein: CASSPLGDSGEGPDTQYF

V gene: TRBV19
J gene: TRBJ2-3
CDR3 protein: CASSTLAGSTDTQYF

V gene: TRBV30
J gene: TRBJ2-5
CDR3 protein: CAWSVTSGRETQYF

V gene: TRBV2
J gene: TRBJ1-2
CDR3 protein: CASTLGQIYGYTF

V gene: TRBV6-6
J gene: TRBJ2-2
CDR3 protein: CASSYMRTGELFF

V gene: TRBV11-2
J gene: TRBJ2-3
CDR3 protein: CASSLGGGGTDTQYF

V gene: TRBV6-5
J gene: TRBJ2-5
CDR3 protein: CASRSSGGEQETQYF

V gene: TRBV6-5
J gene: TRBJ2-7
CDR3 protein: CASSTRTGPYEQYF

V gene: TRBV7-8
J gene: TRBJ1-1
CDR3 protein: CASSLWAAGDMNTEAFF

V gene: TRBV11-2
J gene: TRBJ1-2
CDR3 protein: CASSFSGGYGYTF

V gene: TRBV6-5
J gene: TRBJ2-3
CDR3 protein: CASSFRGPPDTQYF

V gene: TRBV2
J gene: TRBJ1-1
CDR3 protein: CASSENRDTEAFF

V gene: TRBV6-1
J gene: TRBJ2-1
CDR3 protein: CASSVPTDRGRLYNEQFF

V gene: TRBV7-6
J gene: TRBJ1-6
CDR3 protein: CASSLAGWQGDSPLHF

V gene: TRBV6-1
J gene: TRBJ1-4
CDR3 protein: CASTTATNEKLFF

V gene: TRBV27
J gene: TRBJ2-1
CDR3 protein: CASSLLGGRGHSYNEQFF

V gene: TRBV28
J gene: TRBJ1-2
CDR3 protein: CASSLSNREGYTF

V gene: TRBV11-2
J gene: TRBJ1-5
CDR3 protein: CASSFTGSSGPQHF

V gene: TRBV9
J gene: TRBJ2-3
CDR3 protein: CASSSRAGLVLDTQYF

V gene: TRBV7-2
J gene: TRBJ1-5
CDR3 protein: CASSLGDRVLDQPQHF

V gene: TRBV11-2
J gene: TRBJ2-3
CDR3 protein: CASSVAGGLADTQYF

V gene: TRBV6-4
J gene: TRBJ2-5
CDR3 protein: CASSEKAGGQETQYF

V gene: TRBV10-3
J gene: TRBJ1-2
CDR3 protein: CAISGRTGSNYGYTF

V gene: TRBV5-1
J gene: TRBJ1-1
CDR3 protein: CASLRDRGSTEAFF

V gene: TRBV14
J gene: TRBJ1-2
CDR3 protein: CASSQGRTGSNYGYTF

V gene: TRBV30
J gene: TRBJ2-2
CDR3 protein: CAWSRGPAGELFF

V gene: TRBV5-1
J gene: TRBJ1-2
CDR3 protein: CASSLAPPGSRGYTF

V gene: TRBV6-1
J gene: TRBJ1-3
CDR3 protein: CASSEESDSGNTIYF

V gene: TRBV28
J gene: TRBJ1-1
CDR3 protein: CASSSTRRESTEAFF

V gene: TRBV4-2
J gene: TRBJ2-1
CDR3 protein: CASSQELGNEQFF

V gene: TRBV7-6
J gene: TRBJ2-3
CDR3 protein: CASCGAGGRDTQYF

V gene: TRBV6-5
J gene: TRBJ1-5
CDR3 protein: CASSTGVSNQPQHF

V gene: TRBV9
J gene: TRBJ2-5
CDR3 protein: CASSVGWDRGLETQYF

V gene: TRBV18
J gene: TRBJ1-4
CDR3 protein: CASSPGTGREKLFF

V gene: TRBV2
J gene: TRBJ2-1
CDR3 protein: CASNPAGGRYEQFF

V gene: TRBV7-6
J gene: TRBJ1-1
CDR3 protein: CASSPNGGGRGNTEAFF

V gene: TRBV9
J gene: TRBJ1-2
CDR3 protein: CASSPWTGVGYGYTF

V gene: TRBV19
J gene: TRBJ2-1
CDR3 protein: CASSPLPDWSSYNEQFF

V gene: TRBV6-6
J gene: TRBJ2-6
CDR3 protein: CASSNYRVSGANVLTF

V gene: TRBV19
J gene: TRBJ1-6
CDR3 protein: CASSIQGQGFPNNSPLHF

V gene: TRBV4-1
J gene: TRBJ1-5
CDR3 protein: CASSQVSQGSNQPQHF

V gene: TRBV6-6
J gene: TRBJ2-1
CDR3 protein: CASSYGRQGSYNEQFF

V gene: TRBV4-1
J gene: TRBJ1-1
CDR3 protein: CASSQDWGGIVEAFF

V gene: TRBV9
J gene: TRBJ1-2
CDR3 protein: CASSVQSHGYTF

V gene: TRBV4-1
J gene: TRBJ1-4
CDR3 protein: CASSHARTGPPGSNEKLFF